What follows describes a single T cell receptor (beta chain). Its cognate antigen is unknown. The table came from immunoSEQ multiplex PCR; TCRdb's copy has only in-frame clones and leaves some out. The sample gives under 20,000 clones, around nine tenths of which show up once; roughly 9.1% is in the top ten. This CDR3 contains 14 residues. Looked up from germline, CDR1 is SGHRS and CDR2 is YFSETQ. With 4 bases clipped from V and 7 bases from J, the junction kept 6 bases outside the gene matches. These data come from a study of T cells in localized non-small cell lung cancer. Study observations and caveats: Longer overall survival accompanied higher blood T cell density.

This clonotype was sampled from a man aged 40 to 70 with stage I lung adenocarcinoma. The rearrangement joins TRBV5-1 to TRBJ2-7; 12 bases agree with TRBD2. This material consisted of peripheral blood, taken before any cancer treatment. CDR3 sequence reads: CASSPSGGAREQYF. The DNA of the CDR3 is TGCGCCAGCAGCCCTAGCGGGGGGGCGCGAGAGCAGTACTTC.